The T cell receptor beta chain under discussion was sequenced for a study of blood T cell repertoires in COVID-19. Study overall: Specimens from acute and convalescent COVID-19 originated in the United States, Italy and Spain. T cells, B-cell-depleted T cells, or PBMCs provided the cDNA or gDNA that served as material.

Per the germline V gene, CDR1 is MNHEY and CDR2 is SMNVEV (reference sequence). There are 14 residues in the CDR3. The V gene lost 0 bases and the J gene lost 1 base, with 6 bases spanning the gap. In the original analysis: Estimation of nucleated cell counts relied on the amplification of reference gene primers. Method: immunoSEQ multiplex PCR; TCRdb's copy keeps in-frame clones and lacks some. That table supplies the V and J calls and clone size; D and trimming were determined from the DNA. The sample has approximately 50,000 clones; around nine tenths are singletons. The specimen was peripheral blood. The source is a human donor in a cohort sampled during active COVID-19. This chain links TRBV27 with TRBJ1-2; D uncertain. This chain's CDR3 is CASSLSAVNYGYTF. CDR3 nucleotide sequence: TGTGCCAGCAGTTTATCGGCTGTTAACTATGGCTACACCTTC.